The table lists the clone carrying this T cell receptor beta chain with many counts. What it binds is unknown. Constant-segment primers were used for 5'RACE, and the resulting TCR alpha and TCR beta cDNA libraries carried sample barcodes and UMIs. TCRdb recomputed calls from the 5' RACE reads with MiXCR, one row per CDR3 protein. The table has around 400,000 distinct CDR3 sequences, 20% to 25% seen once. CDR3 length: 14 amino acids. Germline assignment: CDR1 SGHRS and CDR2 YFSETQ. V lost 3 bases and J 2 bases, leaving 11 bases between the germline ends. The data are from a study of T-cell memory formation after mild COVID-19. Whole-study results and caveats: CD8+ contracting clones occupied EMRA, while CD4+ ones occupied mainly CM and EM.

Sequenced sample: PBMCs or a T cell subset sorted from them (not recorded which). The chain is built from TRBV5-1 and TRBJ2-5, with D possibly TRBD1 on 6 matching bases. The TCR comes from an adult woman who had mild COVID-19 (a few samples of this study predate the infection). Cell type and time point are not known. The CDR3 sequence is CASSSQGIQETQYF. The DNA for the CDR3 is TGCGCCAGCAGCTCTCAGGGGATTCAAGAGACCCAGTACTTC.